This T cell receptor (beta chain) was identified during a study of blood T cell repertoires in COVID-19. On the study more broadly: The samples span acute and convalescent COVID-19 from the United States, Italy and Spain.

Donors of Cohort 3 who recovered were those that had two negative PCRs, clearance, or symptom resolution. The protocol was immunoSEQ multiplex PCR, while the TCRdb copy is restricted to in-frame clones and leaves out a portion. The table records about 250,000 clones, about 89% of them present only once. This CDR3 comprises 15 residues. With 1 base clipped from V and 2 bases from J, the junction kept 5 bases outside the gene matches. Germline lookup yields CDR1 SGHVS and CDR2 FQNEAQ. Specimen: PBMCs or T cells enriched from blood (not recorded which). The TCR was taken from a man aged 35-49 years who had recovered from COVID-19. This chain joins TRBV7-8 and TRBJ2-7; 7 bases line up with TRBD1. This CDR3 is CASSLVTGQTYEQYF. CDR3 sequence (DNA): TGTGCCAGCAGCTTAGTGACGGGACAGACCTACGAGCAGTACTTC.